Following are 4 T cell receptor beta chains from one sample sequenced in a study of cytomegalovirus exposure and HLA in healthy donors. Some clones are missing from TCRdb's copy, which holds only in-frame ones; the method was immunoSEQ multiplex PCR. The sample comprises 70,000 or so clones, 90% to 95% of which are singletons, and 1.5% to 2% rests with the top ten. Sequencing was performed on PBMCs. These receptors originate from a woman younger than 30 in good health and CMV-seropositive.

The chain combines TRBV7-6 with TRBJ1-1; D ambiguous. This CDR3 has 14 amino acids. V shed 1 base and J shed 11 bases, with 17 bases lying between them. Germline V gene data show CDR1 as SGHVS and CDR2 as FNYEAQ. In nucleotides, the CDR3 is TGTGCCAGCAGCTTAGATGCGGGTTCCGGGCGGGCTTTCTTT. Protein sequence: CASSLDAGSGRAFF.

The genes are TRBV5-6 and TRBJ2-7; D not resolved. Deletions cut 4 bases from V and 0 bases from J, with 8 bases between. Germline CDR1 and CDR2: SGHDT and YYEEEE. This CDR3 region has 13 residues. CDR3 DNA: TGTGCCAGCAGCGGTAGGAGCTCCTACGAGCAGTACTTC. Its protein is CASSGRSSYEQYF.

The rearrangement joins TRBV18 to TRBJ1-1; 9 bases align to TRBD1. This CDR3 spans 17 amino acids. CDR1 and CDR2 from the germline V gene are KGHSH and LQKENI. J gave up 5 bases and V 2 bases, and 12 bases lay outside the gene matches. CDR3 nucleotides: TGTGCCAGCTCACCAGATTGGGGACAGGGAGGAAGAACTGAAGCTTTCTTT. Amino acid sequence: CASSPDWGQGGRTEAFF.

The chain is built from TRBV10-1 and TRBJ2-1, with TRBD1 identical over 7 bases. The CDR3 is 14 amino acids. Germline lookup yields CDR1 WNHNN and CDR2 SYGVQD (reference sequence). V lost 6 bases, J lost 2 bases, and 4 bases stayed unmatched. The CDR3 DNA follows: TGCGCCAGCAGCCCAGACAGGGCCTACAATGAGCAGTTCTTC. Residues: CASSPDRAYNEQFF.